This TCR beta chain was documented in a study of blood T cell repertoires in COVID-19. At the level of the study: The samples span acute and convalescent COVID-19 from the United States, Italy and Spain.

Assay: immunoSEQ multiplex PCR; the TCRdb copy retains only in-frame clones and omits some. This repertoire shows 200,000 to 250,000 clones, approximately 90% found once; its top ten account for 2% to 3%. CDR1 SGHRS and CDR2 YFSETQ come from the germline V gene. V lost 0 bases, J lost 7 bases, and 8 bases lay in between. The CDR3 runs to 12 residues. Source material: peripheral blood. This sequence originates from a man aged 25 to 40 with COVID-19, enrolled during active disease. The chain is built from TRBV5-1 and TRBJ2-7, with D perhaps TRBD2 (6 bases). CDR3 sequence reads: CASSLDGGEQYF. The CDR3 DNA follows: TGCGCCAGCAGCTTGGATGGAGGGGAGCAGTACTTC. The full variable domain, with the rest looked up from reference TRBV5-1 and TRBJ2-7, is KAGVTQTPRYLIKTRGQQVTLSCSPISGHRSVSWYQQTPGQGLQFLFEYFSETQRNKGNFPGRFSGRQFSNSRSEMNVSTLELGDSALYLCASSLDGGEQYFGPGTRLTVT.